This T cell receptor beta chain derives from a study of Graves' ophthalmopathy and Graves' hyperthyroidism. Trimming pared 5 bases from V and 0 bases from J, leaving 10 bases between. Germline CDR1 SQVTM, CDR2 ANQGSEA. CDR3 length: 14 amino acids. Amplification of TCR beta CDR3 regions used RNA transcripts. HTBI primers primed a first-round RT-PCR, and a second-round multiplex PCR followed. A single record per CDR3 protein comes from TCRdb applying MiXCR to the multiplex PCR reads. The sample records over a million distinct CDR3 sequences, about 38% being singletons. This clonotype was recorded many times. Recruitment covered hyperthyroidism patients aged 18 to 65 whose new diagnosis was of under 2 months' duration. Researchers turned away patients with other autoimmune diseases, uncontrolled infections, pregnancy or lactation. The diagnosis combined clinical symptoms, thyroxine, TRAb, thyroid ultrasound and orbital computed tomography scans.

The chain uses TRBV29-1 and TRBJ2-2; no definite D call. The source of this sequence is an adult man with Graves' hyperthyroidism. Sequenced material: peripheral blood or thyroid tissue (not recorded which). Here the CDR3 DNA reads TGCAGCGTTTATTCATCCGCGAACACCGGGGAGCTGTTTTTT. It encodes CSVYSSANTGELFF.